This T cell receptor (beta chain) was sequenced for a study of OX40 agonist ivuxolimab in advanced cancers. Remarks on this clone: Antigen unknown.

The data were produced by immunoSEQ multiplex PCR, yet TCRdb's version contains in-frame clones alone and is incomplete. Of approximately 99,000 clones listed, approximately 93% were seen once; the top ten hold 0.18%. Overall study findings and caveats: CD4+ T cells averaged fewer expanded clones than CD8+ T cells.

Germline values: CDR1 SGHNT, CDR2 YYREEE (reference sequence). With V trimmed by 0 bases and J by 10 bases, 7 bases remained unmatched. The CDR3 loop spans 16 amino acids. The starting material was CD4+ or CD8+ T cells sorted from blood, obtained in a trial of the OX40 agonist ivuxolimab. The sequence came from an adult with an advanced solid tumor such as melanoma, head and neck, liver or kidney cancer. This chain joins TRBV5-4 and TRBJ2-1; 13 positions agree with TRBD2. CDR3 bases: TGTGCCAGCAGCTTGGGGGGGACTAGCGGGAAAGGAGAGCAGTTCTTC. Protein product: CASSLGGTSGKGEQFF.